This TCR beta chain derives from a study of blood T cell repertoires in COVID-19. Study context: Donors in the United States, Italy and Spain gave samples during acute or convalescent COVID-19. PBMCs, B-cell-depleted T cells, or T cells were the source of the cDNA or gDNA that made up the material.

Per the original data handling: The authors estimated nucleated cell counts from reference gene primer amplification. Method: immunoSEQ multiplex PCR; TCRdb's copy keeps in-frame clones and lacks some. The DNA was the basis for D and trimming; V, J and clone size are from that table. This table holds hundreds of thousands of clones, roughly 92% found once. Input material: peripheral blood. The receptor was derived from a man in his sixties with COVID-19, enrolled during active disease.

CDR3 amino acids: CASSRRRLAGGLNTGELFF. DNA for the CDR3: TGTGCCAGCAGCAGACGGAGACTAGCGGGGGGGCTGAACACCGGGGAGCTGTTTTTT. The rearrangement joins TRBV3-1 (or the pseudogene TRBV3-2) to TRBJ2-2, with TRBD2 matching over 14 bases. Germline V gene data show CDR1 as LGHDT and CDR2 as YNNKEL (reference sequence). The V and J ends lost 5 bases and 1 base, in that order; junction bases with no gene match: 9. This CDR3 has 19 residues.